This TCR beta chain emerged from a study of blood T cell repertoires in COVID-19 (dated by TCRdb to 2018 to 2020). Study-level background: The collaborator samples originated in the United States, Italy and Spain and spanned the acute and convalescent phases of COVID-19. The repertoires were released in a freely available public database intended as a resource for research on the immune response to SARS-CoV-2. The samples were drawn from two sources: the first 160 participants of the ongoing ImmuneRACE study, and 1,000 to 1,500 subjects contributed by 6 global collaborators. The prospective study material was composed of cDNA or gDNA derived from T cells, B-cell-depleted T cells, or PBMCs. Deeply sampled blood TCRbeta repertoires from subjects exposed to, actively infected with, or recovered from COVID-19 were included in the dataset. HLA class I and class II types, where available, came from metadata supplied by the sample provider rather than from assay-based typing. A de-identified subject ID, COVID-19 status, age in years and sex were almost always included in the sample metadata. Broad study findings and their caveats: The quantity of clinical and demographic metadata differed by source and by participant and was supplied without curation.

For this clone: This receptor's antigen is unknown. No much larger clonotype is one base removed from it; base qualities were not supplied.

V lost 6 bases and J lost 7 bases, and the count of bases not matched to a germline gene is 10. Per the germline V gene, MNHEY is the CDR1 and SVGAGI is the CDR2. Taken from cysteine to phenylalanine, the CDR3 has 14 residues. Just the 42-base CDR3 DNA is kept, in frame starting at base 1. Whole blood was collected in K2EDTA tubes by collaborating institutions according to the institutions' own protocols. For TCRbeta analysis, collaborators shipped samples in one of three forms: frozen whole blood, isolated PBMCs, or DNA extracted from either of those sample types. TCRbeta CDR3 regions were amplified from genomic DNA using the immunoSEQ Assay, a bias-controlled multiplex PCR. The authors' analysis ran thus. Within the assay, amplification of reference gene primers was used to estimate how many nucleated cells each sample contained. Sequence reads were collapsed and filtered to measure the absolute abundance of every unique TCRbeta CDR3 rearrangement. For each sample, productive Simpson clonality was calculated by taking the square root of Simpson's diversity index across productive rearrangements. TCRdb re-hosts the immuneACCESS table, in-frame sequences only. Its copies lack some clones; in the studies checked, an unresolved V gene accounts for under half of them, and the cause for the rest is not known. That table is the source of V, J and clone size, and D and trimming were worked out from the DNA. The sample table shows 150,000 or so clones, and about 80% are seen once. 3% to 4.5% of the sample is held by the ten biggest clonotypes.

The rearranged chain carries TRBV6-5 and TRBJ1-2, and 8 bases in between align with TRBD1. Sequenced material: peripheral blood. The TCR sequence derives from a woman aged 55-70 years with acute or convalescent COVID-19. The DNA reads TGTGCCAGCAGCCGTATCCAGGGGGCTGGTGGCTACACCTTC. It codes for CASSRIQGAGGYTF.